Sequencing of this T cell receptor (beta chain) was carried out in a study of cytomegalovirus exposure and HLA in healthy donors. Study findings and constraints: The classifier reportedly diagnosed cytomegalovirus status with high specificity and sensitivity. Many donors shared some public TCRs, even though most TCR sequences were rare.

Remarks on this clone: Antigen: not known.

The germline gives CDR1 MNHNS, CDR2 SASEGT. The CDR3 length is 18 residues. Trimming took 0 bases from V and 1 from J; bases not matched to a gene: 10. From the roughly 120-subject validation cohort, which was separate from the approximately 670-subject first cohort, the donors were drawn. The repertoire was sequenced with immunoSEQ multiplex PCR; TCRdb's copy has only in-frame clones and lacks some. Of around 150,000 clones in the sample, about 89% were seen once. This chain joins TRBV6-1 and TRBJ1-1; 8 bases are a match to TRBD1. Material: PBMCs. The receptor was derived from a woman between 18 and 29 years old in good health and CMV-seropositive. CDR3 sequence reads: CASSEASRGQLKNTEAFF. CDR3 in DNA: TGTGCCAGCAGTGAAGCGAGCAGGGGGCAGTTGAAGAACACTGAAGCTTTCTTT.